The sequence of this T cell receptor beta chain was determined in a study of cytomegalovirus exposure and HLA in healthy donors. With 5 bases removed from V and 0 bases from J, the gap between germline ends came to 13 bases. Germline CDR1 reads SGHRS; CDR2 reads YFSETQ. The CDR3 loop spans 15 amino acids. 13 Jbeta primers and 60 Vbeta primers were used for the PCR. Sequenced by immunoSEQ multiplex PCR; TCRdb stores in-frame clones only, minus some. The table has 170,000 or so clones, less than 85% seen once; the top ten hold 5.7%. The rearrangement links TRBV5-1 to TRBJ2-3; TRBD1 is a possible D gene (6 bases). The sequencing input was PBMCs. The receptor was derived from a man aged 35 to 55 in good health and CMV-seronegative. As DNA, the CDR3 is TGCGCCAGCAGGAAGGGACAAATGAGCACAGATACGCAGTATTTT. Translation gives CASRKGQMSTDTQYF.